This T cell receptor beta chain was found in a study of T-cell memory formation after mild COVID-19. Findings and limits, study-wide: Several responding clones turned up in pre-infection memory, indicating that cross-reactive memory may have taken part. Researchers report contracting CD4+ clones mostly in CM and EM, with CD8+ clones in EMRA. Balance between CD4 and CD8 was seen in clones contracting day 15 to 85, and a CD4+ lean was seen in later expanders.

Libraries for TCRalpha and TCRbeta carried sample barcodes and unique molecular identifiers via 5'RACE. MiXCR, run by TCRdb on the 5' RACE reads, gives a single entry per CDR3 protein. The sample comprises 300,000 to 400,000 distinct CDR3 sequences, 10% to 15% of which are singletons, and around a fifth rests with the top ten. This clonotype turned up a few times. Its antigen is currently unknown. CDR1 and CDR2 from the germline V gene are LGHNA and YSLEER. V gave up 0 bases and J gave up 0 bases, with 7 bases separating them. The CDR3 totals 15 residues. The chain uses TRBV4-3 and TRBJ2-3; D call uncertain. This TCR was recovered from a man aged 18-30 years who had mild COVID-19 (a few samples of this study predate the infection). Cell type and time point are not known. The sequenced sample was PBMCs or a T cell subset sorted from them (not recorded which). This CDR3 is CASSQDPSSTDTQYF. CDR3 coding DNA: TGCGCCAGCAGCCAAGACCCATCCAGCACAGATACGCAGTATTTT.